A single sample gave rise to the 7 T cell receptor beta chains below, sequenced in a study of blood T cell repertoires in COVID-19. TCRdb's table, derived via immunoSEQ multiplex PCR, lists solely in-frame clones and lacks some. Seen here are roughly 120,000 clones, approximately 85% observed once, and the top ten hold approximately 3.5%. The sample was peripheral blood. These receptors were obtained from a woman older than 75 with COVID-19, enrolled during active disease.

The chain is built from TRBV20-1 and TRBJ2-5, with D unresolved. CDR3 length: 11 amino acids. Germline CDR1 and CDR2: DFQATT and SNEGSKA (reference sequence). Trimming cost V 6 bases and J 5 bases, with 10 bases left between them. The CDR3 DNA sequence: TGCAGTGCCCCTAAAGCGGAGACCCAGTACTTC. Its protein is CSAPKAETQYF.

This clone was seen a single time. The rearrangement links TRBV7-3 to TRBJ2-1, with 9 positions matching TRBD1. The CDR3 contains 15 residues. The V segment lost 5 bases and the J segment 1 base; nucleotides outside the gene matches: 3. The germline V gene has CDR1 SGHTA and CDR2 FQGTGA. The CDR3: CASSPGQGSYNEQFF. The DNA of the CDR3 is TGTGCCAGCAGCCCGGGACAGGGATCCTACAATGAGCAGTTCTTC.

This chain links TRBV29-1 with TRBJ2-1; 9 positions agree with TRBD1. The CDR3 length is 15 residues. Per the germline V gene, CDR1 is SQVTM and CDR2 is ANQGSEA. The V segment lost 6 bases and the J segment 5 bases; nucleotides outside the gene matches: 11. CDR3 protein: CSVDPGQGIDNEQFF. The CDR3 nucleotides are TGCAGCGTGGACCCGGGACAGGGAATCGACAATGAGCAGTTCTTC.

CDR3 sequence (DNA): TGCGCCAGCAGGCCGGGACAGGCGAGCACTGAAGCTTTCTTT. Protein product: CASRPGQASTEAFF. The chain carries TRBV10-2 and TRBJ1-1; 8 nucleotides line up with TRBD1. The V segment lost 6 bases and the J segment 4 bases; nucleotides outside the gene matches: 7. Germline V gives CDR1 WSHSY, CDR2 SAAADI. This CDR3 spans 14 amino acids.

V gene TRBV28 combines with J gene TRBJ1-2, with a weak D call TRBD1 (6 bases). Trimming pared 5 bases from V and 2 bases from J, leaving 9 bases between. Germline values: CDR1 MDHEN, CDR2 SYDVKM. The CDR3 length is 13 residues. The CDR3 protein is CASSHGTNYGYTF. CDR3 in DNA: TGTGCCAGCAGTCATGGGACAAACTATGGCTACACCTTC.

This clone came up a few times. This chain joins TRBV19 and TRBJ2-7, with 7 bases fitting TRBD2. The germline V gene encodes CDR1 LNHDA and CDR2 SQIVND (reference sequence). The CDR3 is 14 residues long. The ends lost 5 bases at V and 3 bases at J; junction bases unmatched: 7. CDR3 region: CASSASGTNYEQYF. In nucleotides, the CDR3 is TGTGCCAGTAGTGCCTCCGGGACTAACTACGAGCAGTACTTC.

This sequence joins TRBV4-3 and TRBJ2-7, with a weak D call TRBD2 (6 bases). Germline CDR1 and CDR2: LGHNA and YSLEER. The CDR3 consists of 14 residues. Trimming removed 3 bases at V and 7 bases at J, with 16 bases between. The CDR3 nucleotides read TGCGCCAGCAGCCATTTTTCCAACGCGGGGGAGCAGTACTTC. It yields the protein CASSHFSNAGEQYF.